This TCR beta chain was identified in a study of blood T cell repertoires in COVID-19. Across the study: Sites in the United States, Italy and Spain provided acute and convalescent COVID-19 samples.

Germline CDR1 is SGHRS and CDR2 is YFSETQ. The CDR3 loop spans 16 amino acids. Trimming left V 1 base short and J 1 base short, with 15 bases between. In the authors' workflow: The assay estimated nucleated cells by amplifying reference gene primers. Libraries were prepared by immunoSEQ multiplex PCR; TCRdb keeps only in-frame clonotypes and omits some of them. V and J calls and clone size are those listed in that table; D and trimming were worked out from the DNA. Of almost 200,000 clones in the sample, roughly nine tenths are singletons; the top ten hold 0.78%. The origin of this receptor is an older woman with acute or convalescent COVID-19. The chain employs TRBV5-1 and TRBJ2-7; no definite D call. The specimen sequenced was peripheral blood. The CDR3 loop reads CASSLNVVISSYEQYF. Here the CDR3 DNA reads TGCGCCAGCAGCTTGAATGTAGTAATAAGTTCCTACGAGCAGTACTTC.